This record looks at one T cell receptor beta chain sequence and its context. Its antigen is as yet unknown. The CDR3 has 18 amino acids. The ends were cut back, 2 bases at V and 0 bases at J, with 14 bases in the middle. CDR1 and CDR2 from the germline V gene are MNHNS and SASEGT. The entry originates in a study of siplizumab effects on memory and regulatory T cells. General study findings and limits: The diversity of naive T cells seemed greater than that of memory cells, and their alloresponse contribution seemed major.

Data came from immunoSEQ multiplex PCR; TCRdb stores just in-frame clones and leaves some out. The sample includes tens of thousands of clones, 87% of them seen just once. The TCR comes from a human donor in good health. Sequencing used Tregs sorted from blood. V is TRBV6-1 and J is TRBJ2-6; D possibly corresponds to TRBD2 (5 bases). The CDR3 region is CASSELLGRASGANVLTF. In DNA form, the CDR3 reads TGTGCCAGCAGTGAACTCCTTGGGCGGGCCTCTGGGGCCAACGTCCTGACTTTC.